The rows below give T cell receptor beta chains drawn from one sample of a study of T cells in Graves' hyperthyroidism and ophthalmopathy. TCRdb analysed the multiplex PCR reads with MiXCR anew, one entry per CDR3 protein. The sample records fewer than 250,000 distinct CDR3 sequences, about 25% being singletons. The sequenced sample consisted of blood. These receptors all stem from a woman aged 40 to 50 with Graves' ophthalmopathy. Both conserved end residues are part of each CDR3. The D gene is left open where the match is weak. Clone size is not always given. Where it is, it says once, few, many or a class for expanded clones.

CDR3nt: TGCAGTGCTAGGGGTCCGGGACACCGGGGCACTGAAGCTTTCTTT; CDR3aa: CSARGPGHRGTEAFF; d_gene: NA; abundance: many; j_gene: TRBJ1-1; v_gene: TRBV20-1
CDR3nt: TGTGCCAGCAGCTTGTATTATGGAAGCAATCAGCCCCAGCATTTT; CDR3aa: CASSLYYGSNQPQHF; d_gene: NA; abundance: few; j_gene: TRBJ1-5; v_gene: TRBV5-5
CDR3nt: TGTGCCAGCAGCGGATCAACAGGGAGCACTGAAGCTTTCTTT; CDR3aa: CASSGSTGSTEAFF; d_gene: NA; abundance: many; j_gene: TRBJ1-1; v_gene: TRBV4-2
CDR3nt: TGTGCCAGCAGTGAAGCCCTTTATCAGCCCCAGCATTTT; CDR3aa: CASSEALYQPQHF; d_gene: NA; abundance: many; j_gene: TRBJ1-5; v_gene: TRBV6-1
CDR3nt: TGTGCCAGCAGCTTGGAGTCTAGCGGGTTACAAGAGACCCAGTACTTC; CDR3aa: CASSLESSGLQETQYF; d_gene: TRBD2; abundance: NA; j_gene: TRBJ2-5; v_gene: TRBV5-6
CDR3nt: TGTGCCACCAGCAGAGTCAGGGCCCAAGAGACCCAGTACTTC; CDR3aa: CATSRVRAQETQYF; d_gene: NA; abundance: many; j_gene: TRBJ2-5; v_gene: TRBV15
CDR3nt: TGTGCCAGCAGCGCACACTCCTACGAGCAGTACTTC; CDR3aa: CASSAHSYEQYF; d_gene: NA; abundance: many; j_gene: TRBJ2-7; v_gene: TRBV11-2
CDR3nt: TGTGCCAGTAGTATGGACGGGGGTATTACTGGAAACACCATATATTTT; CDR3aa: CASSMDGGITGNTIYF; d_gene: NA; abundance: many; j_gene: TRBJ1-3; v_gene: TRBV19
CDR3nt: TGTGCCAGCAGCTTCCGGGACAGTAATTCACCCCTCCACTTT; CDR3aa: CASSFRDSNSPLHF; d_gene: TRBD1; abundance: many; j_gene: TRBJ1-6; v_gene: TRBV9
CDR3nt: TGTGCCAGCATGACCAGGGGGCACTACGAGCAGTACTTC; CDR3aa: CASMTRGHYEQYF; d_gene: TRBD1; abundance: NA; j_gene: TRBJ2-7; v_gene: TRBV6-2/TRBV6-3
CDR3nt: TGTGCCAGCAGTTCCCGGTTGCTTGAAGCTTTCTTT; CDR3aa: CASSSRLLEAFF; d_gene: NA; abundance: once; j_gene: TRBJ1-1; v_gene: TRBV12-3/TRBV12-4
CDR3nt: TGTGCCAGCAGTTCGACAGGGACAAAAGAGACCCAGTACTTC; CDR3aa: CASSSTGTKETQYF; d_gene: TRBD1; abundance: many; j_gene: TRBJ2-5; v_gene: TRBV28
CDR3nt: TGTGCCAGCAGCGTAGCATTCCAGGCCTTACTCGGCGAGACCCAGTACTTC; CDR3aa: CASSVAFQALLGETQYF; d_gene: NA; abundance: many; j_gene: TRBJ2-5; v_gene: TRBV9
CDR3nt: TGTGCCCGCAGGGCTACCGACTCCTACGAGCAGTACTTC; CDR3aa: CARRATDSYEQYF; d_gene: NA; abundance: NA; j_gene: TRBJ2-7; v_gene: TRBV6-1
CDR3nt: TGTGCCGGCAGTTACAGGGGGGTGGGAGAGACCCGGTACTTC; CDR3aa: CAGSYRGVGETRYF; d_gene: TRBD1; abundance: NA; j_gene: TRBJ2-5; v_gene: TRBV6-5
CDR3nt: TGTGCCAGCAGAGACAGGGGAATCACAGATACGCAGTATTTT; CDR3aa: CASRDRGITDTQYF; d_gene: TRBD1; abundance: NA; j_gene: TRBJ2-3; v_gene: TRBV12-3/TRBV12-4
CDR3nt: TGTGCCAGCATCCCGACTAGCGGGGGGGGGTACGAGCAGTACTTC; CDR3aa: CASIPTSGGGYEQYF; d_gene: TRBD2; abundance: many; j_gene: TRBJ2-7; v_gene: TRBV28
CDR3nt: TGTGCCAGCAGTCAATCAACCTTCGAAGAGACCCAGTACTTC; CDR3aa: CASSQSTFEETQYF; d_gene: NA; abundance: NA; j_gene: TRBJ2-5; v_gene: TRBV6-2/TRBV6-3
CDR3nt: TGTGCCAGCAGCCCTCCCGCCCTGGAGACCCAGTACTTC; CDR3aa: CASSPPALETQYF; d_gene: NA; abundance: NA; j_gene: TRBJ2-5; v_gene: TRBV28
CDR3nt: TGTGCCAGCAGCCTTTCCGGGACAGGGGACGGCGAGCAGTACTTC; CDR3aa: CASSLSGTGDGEQYF; d_gene: TRBD1; abundance: few; j_gene: TRBJ2-7; v_gene: TRBV3-1
CDR3nt: TGTGCCAGCAGCCAAGATACCGGGGTAGGTCAGCCCCAGCATTTT; CDR3aa: CASSQDTGVGQPQHF; d_gene: NA; abundance: many; j_gene: TRBJ1-5; v_gene: TRBV4-2
CDR3nt: TGCAGTGCTAGTCCCCGGCCCTACTCCTACGAGCAGTACTTC; CDR3aa: CSASPRPYSYEQYF; d_gene: NA; abundance: many; j_gene: TRBJ2-7; v_gene: TRBV20-1
CDR3nt: TGTGCCAGCAGTCTGAGATCACCCCTCCACTTT; CDR3aa: CASSLRSPLHF; d_gene: NA; abundance: many; j_gene: TRBJ1-6; v_gene: TRBV2
CDR3nt: TGTGCCACCACCAGCAGGGGAAGTCATGGAAACGAGCAGTACTTC; CDR3aa: CATTSRGSHGNEQYF; d_gene: NA; abundance: NA; j_gene: TRBJ2-7; v_gene: TRBV15
CDR3nt: TGTGCCAGCAGTTACTCGATGACAGGGCACTATGGCTACACCTTC; CDR3aa: CASSYSMTGHYGYTF; d_gene: TRBD1; abundance: many; j_gene: TRBJ1-2; v_gene: TRBV6-5
CDR3nt: TGTGCCAGCAGTTCGGGACAGCATAATTCACCCCTCCACTTT; CDR3aa: CASSSGQHNSPLHF; d_gene: TRBD1; abundance: many; j_gene: TRBJ1-6; v_gene: TRBV27
CDR3nt: TGTGCCACTTCGACAACGGGAGGCACTGAAGCTTTCTTT; CDR3aa: CATSTTGGTEAFF; d_gene: NA; abundance: many; j_gene: TRBJ1-1; v_gene: TRBV19
CDR3nt: TGTGCCTGGACGGACATTGGTGAGACCCAGTACTTC; CDR3aa: CAWTDIGETQYF; d_gene: NA; abundance: many; j_gene: TRBJ2-5; v_gene: TRBV30
CDR3nt: TGTGCCTGGAGTGTCGCCAGCTCTGGAAACACCATATATTTT; CDR3aa: CAWSVASSGNTIYF; d_gene: NA; abundance: many; j_gene: TRBJ1-3; v_gene: TRBV30